The next 27 T cell receptor beta chains were all read from a single sample in a study of T cells in Graves' hyperthyroidism and ophthalmopathy. RNA transcripts provided the source from which TCR beta CDR3 regions were amplified. The TCR CDR3 first-round RT-PCR relied on the HTBI primer set. TCRdb passed the multiplex PCR reads through MiXCR, listing each CDR3 protein once. Of 310,000 or so distinct CDR3 sequences listed, 17% are singletons. Sequences were obtained from blood. The receptor source for this set is a woman aged 60 to 75 with Graves' ophthalmopathy.

Many counts were recorded for this clonotype. The rearrangement links TRBV20-1 to TRBJ1-2; D remains unclear. The CDR3 totals 15 residues. V lost 0 bases to trimming and J lost 0 bases, with 11 bases between them. Germline values: CDR1 DFQATT, CDR2 SNEGSKA (reference sequence). This chain's CDR3 is CSAREIDRPNYGYTF. CDR3 coding DNA: TGCAGTGCTAGAGAAATTGACCGGCCTAACTATGGCTACACCTTC.

This rearrangement joins TRBV19 to TRBJ1-1; D is possibly TRBD1 (6 bases). V was pared by 11 bases and J by 4 bases, with 20 bases between. The CDR3 is made up of 14 amino acids. CDR1 is LNHDA and CDR2 is SQIVND in the germline V gene (reference sequence). The CDR3 here is CASSARGLGTEAFF. The CDR3 nucleotides are TGTGCCTCATCCGCCAGGGGTTTGGGCACTGAAGCTTTCTTT. The variable domain in full, completed from reference TRBV19 and TRBJ1-1, reads DGGITQSPKYLFRKEGQNVTLSCEQNLNHDAMYWYRQDPGQGLRLIYYSQIVNDFQKGDIAEGYSVSREKKESFPLTVTSAQKNPTAFYLCASSARGLGTEAFFGQGTRLTVV.

This chain uses TRBV24-1 with TRBJ2-3; 8 nucleotides align to TRBD2. V dropped 3 bases and J dropped 1; count of bases not matched to a gene: 5. The CDR3 is 16 amino acids. Germline CDR1 KGHDR, CDR2 SFDVKD. Here the CDR3 DNA reads TGTGCCACCAGTGATCCGAGCGGGGGCGGCACAGATACGCAGTATTTT. Protein sequence: CATSDPSGGGTDTQYF.

V usage is TRBV5-1 and J usage is TRBJ2-1; perhaps D is TRBD1 or TRBD2 (6 bases each). V lost 4 bases and J lost 6, with 11 bases in between. Germline V gene data show CDR1 as SGHRS and CDR2 as YFSETQ. CDR3 size: 13 residues. CDR3 loop: CASSLEGGNEQFF. CDR3 bases: TGCGCCAGCAGCCTAGAGGGGGGCAATGAGCAGTTCTTC.

This clonotype was picked up many times. The rearrangement uses TRBV11-2 and TRBJ1-2; D possibly corresponds to TRBD1 (6 bases). CDR1 and CDR2 (germline): SGHAT, FQNNGV. This CDR3 is built from 14 residues. Trimming removed 1 base at V and 3 bases at J, with 9 bases between. As DNA, the CDR3 is TGTGCCAGCAGCTTAGGACAGGACTACTATGGCTACACCTTC. Protein: CASSLGQDYYGYTF.

This clonotype was detected ten times or more. This chain connects TRBV20-1 to TRBJ1-5; D possibly corresponds to TRBD1 (6 bases). This CDR3 is built from 14 residues. Germline CDR1 and CDR2: DFQATT and SNEGSKA (reference sequence). Trimming removed 4 bases from V and 0 bases from J, with 10 bases in between. The chain's CDR3 is CSATGQSSNQPQHF. The CDR3 coding sequence is TGCAGTGCTACAGGACAGTCTAGCAATCAGCCCCAGCATTTT.

This clonotype appeared many times. V is TRBV7-8 and J is TRBJ2-7, with 9 bases that match TRBD2. Trimming cost V 2 bases and J 5 bases; bases outside gene matches: 7. The length of the CDR3 is 15 residues. The germline gives CDR1 SGHVS, CDR2 FQNEAQ. Here the CDR3 DNA reads TGTGCCAGCAGCTTACCCAGCGGGGGGTTCAACGAGCAGTACTTC. Protein product: CASSLPSGGFNEQYF.

The genes are TRBV19 and TRBJ1-5, with unresolved D. Germline CDR1 and CDR2: LNHDA and SQIVND (reference sequence). The germline V and J ends were trimmed by 1 base and 4 bases, with 5 bases remaining between them. The CDR3 is 13 residues long. For the CDR3, the DNA is TGTGCCAGTAGTATAGTGGCAAATCAGCCCCAGCATTTT. Its translation: CASSIVANQPQHF.

This clonotype has a count of ten or more. The gene calls are TRBV2 and TRBJ1-1, with unresolved D. Trimming removed 1 base from V and 6 bases from J, with 9 bases in between. This CDR3 comprises 13 residues. Germline CDR1 is SNHLY and CDR2 is FYNNEI. This CDR3 is CASSEVGIAEAFF. The CDR3 nucleotides read TGTGCCAGCAGTGAAGTTGGAATTGCTGAAGCTTTCTTT.

In this sample, this clonotype turned up many times. The V gene is TRBV5-1, the J gene TRBJ2-7; 9 bases agree with TRBD1. CDR3 length equals 16 residues. After removal of 4 bases from V and 5 bases from J, the junction contained 13 bases not matched to a gene. Germline lookup yields CDR1 SGHRS and CDR2 YFSETQ. For the CDR3, the DNA is TGCGCCAGCAGCCAGCCTTTGGGACAGGGAGCCCACGAGCAGTACTTC. Protein product: CASSQPLGQGAHEQYF.

This clonotype was counted only a few times. This chain joins TRBV9 and TRBJ2-7; TRBD2 matches 10 bases. V trimming: 2 bases; J trimming: 6 bases; junction bases outside the gene matches: 14. The CDR3 length is 17 residues. Germline CDR1 reads SGDLS; CDR2 reads YYNGEE. The CDR3 protein is CASSVYITAGGPGEQYF. CDR3 in DNA: TGTGCCAGCAGCGTGTACATTACAGCGGGAGGGCCGGGCGAGCAGTACTTC.

There are many counts of this clonotype. The chain joins TRBV6-2 or TRBV6-3 to TRBJ2-2; TRBD1 might be the D (6 bases). The germline V and J ends were trimmed by 2 bases and 0 bases, with 22 bases remaining between them. The germline CDR1 and CDR2 sequences are MNHEY and SVGEGT. The CDR3 loop spans 20 amino acids. The CDR3 sequence: CASSYRDGTKGFTNTGELFF. For the CDR3, the DNA is TGTGCCAGCAGTTACCGGGACGGGACAAAGGGCTTCACGAACACCGGGGAGCTGTTTTTT.

This clonotype was seen a few times. This chain uses TRBV29-1 with TRBJ2-2, with 10 bases matching TRBD2. J lost 1 base, V lost 6 bases, and 2 bases had no gene match. This CDR3 is built from 14 residues. The germline CDR1 and CDR2 sequences are SQVTM and ANQGSEA. CDR3 nucleotide sequence: TGCAGCGTGAGACTAGCGGGGAACACCGGGGAGCTGTTTTTT. Amino acid sequence: CSVRLAGNTGELFF.

This clonotype has a handful of counts. V gene TRBV10-3 combines with J gene TRBJ2-4, with D perhaps TRBD1 or TRBD2 (5 bases each). Germline V CDR1 and CDR2: ENHRY, SYGVKD. This CDR3 comprises 16 residues. Trimming stripped 8 bases from V and 3 bases from J, with 20 bases between. DNA for the CDR3: TGTGCCATCGCCAAGGGACCTACCATAGGCAAAAACATTCAGTACTTC. As protein: CAIAKGPTIGKNIQYF.

J is TRBJ2-1 and V is TRBV6-2 or TRBV6-3; maybe TRBD1 (6 bases). The V end lost 8 bases, the J end lost 3 bases, and 8 bases lay between the germline ends. This CDR3 comprises 12 residues. CDR1 and CDR2 from the germline V gene are MNHEY and SVGEGT. CDR3 amino acids: CASGQFYNEQFF. The CDR3, as DNA: TGTGCCAGCGGACAGTTCTACAATGAGCAGTTCTTC.

This clonotype was seen at least ten times. As DNA, the CDR3 is TGCAGTGCTAGAGGACGGGACCTGGATTGGGAGACCCAGTACTTC. Translation: CSARGRDLDWETQYF. The chain employs TRBV20-1 and TRBJ2-5; the D gene could be TRBD1 or TRBD2 (5 bases each). The V and J ends lost 1 base and 5 bases respectively, with 17 bases between them. The CDR3 consists of 15 residues. CDR1 and CDR2 (germline): DFQATT, SNEGSKA (reference sequence).

This clonotype occurred many times. The chain couples TRBV7-9 to TRBJ2-5, with D perhaps being TRBD1 or TRBD2 (6 bases each). V was clipped by 4 bases and J by 5 bases, with 14 bases between them. CDR3 length equals 14 residues. CDR1 and CDR2 from the germline V gene are SEHNR and FQNEAQ (reference sequence). CDR3 DNA sequence: TGTGCCAGCAGCTCTCAAGGGGGGTTCGAGACCCAGTACTTC. Amino acid sequence: CASSSQGGFETQYF.

This clonotype was picked up many times. The chain combines TRBV12-3 or TRBV12-4 with TRBJ1-1; 9 positions agree with TRBD1. The CDR3 extends over 15 amino acids. The V and J ends lost 3 bases and 3 bases, in that order; junction bases with no gene match: 5. CDR3 protein: CASSFTGGGDTEAFF. For the CDR3, the DNA is TGTGCCAGCAGTTTCACAGGGGGCGGCGACACTGAAGCTTTCTTT.

This clonotype was observed a handful of times. This chain links TRBV9 with TRBJ2-1, with TRBD2 identical over 11 bases. The CDR3 is 16 residues long. CDR1 and CDR2 from the germline V gene are SGDLS and YYNGEE. Losses at the gene ends were 3 bases for V and 8 bases for J; bases not matched to a gene: 10. CDR3: CASSAYTSGSGYEQFF. The CDR3 DNA reads TGTGCCAGCAGCGCATACACTAGCGGGAGTGGCTATGAGCAGTTCTTC.

The chain links TRBV2 to TRBJ2-2, with D maybe TRBD1 (6 bases). The CDR3 spans 14 residues. In germline, CDR1 is SNHLY, CDR2 FYNNEI. The V gene lost 3 bases and the J gene lost 4 bases, with 9 bases spanning the gap. DNA for the CDR3: TGTGCCAGCAGTGATACAGGGAGCACCGGGGAGCTGTTTTTT. Its protein is CASSDTGSTGELFF. The full variable domain, its missing parts supplied by reference TRBV2 and TRBJ2-2, is EPEVTQTPSHQVTQMGQEVILRCVPISNHLYFYWYRQILGQKVEFLVSFYNNEISEKSEIFDDQFSVERPDGSNFTLKIRSTKLEDSAMYFCASSDTGSTGELFFGEGSRLTVL.

This clonotype occurred a few times. The chain joins TRBV5-4 to TRBJ2-2; 9 positions agree with TRBD1. The CDR3 is 16 amino acids. V was pared by 4 bases and J by 5 bases, with 9 bases of the junction left unmatched. Germline V gene sequence: CDR1 SGHNT, CDR2 YYREEE (reference sequence). The DNA of the CDR3 is TGTGCCAGCAGCGCCCAACAGGGGGCTTTAACCGGGGAGCTGTTTTTT. This translates into CASSAQQGALTGELFF.

In this sample, this clonotype turned up many times. The CDR3 here is CASSPWTSGNTGELFF. In DNA, the CDR3 is TGTGCCAGCAGCCCGTGGACTAGCGGGAACACCGGGGAGCTGTTTTTT. The rearrangement uses TRBV11-2 and TRBJ2-2, with 10 bases identical to TRBD2. V lost 5 bases, J lost 1 base, and 4 bases stayed unmatched. The CDR3 covers 16 residues. Germline V gives CDR1 SGHAT, CDR2 FQNNGV.

The gene calls are TRBV13 and TRBJ1-1; unclear D gene. The CDR3 extends over 15 amino acids. Germline CDR1 is PRHDT and CDR2 is FYEKMQ (reference sequence). Deletions cut 0 bases from V and 4 bases from J, with 12 bases between. The CDR3 DNA reads as TGTGCCAGCAGCTTAGGCTTGGGAAAGCTCACTGAAGCTTTCTTT. Translation: CASSLGLGKLTEAFF.

This clonotype was detected ten times or more. The CDR3 loop is CASSPMGPQTQYF. CDR3 coding DNA: TGTGCCAGCAGCCCGATGGGACCTCAGACCCAGTACTTC. The chain couples TRBV7-9 to TRBJ2-5, with D possibly being TRBD1 or TRBD2 (5 bases each). Trimming took off 5 bases at V and 6 bases at J, with 13 bases between the two ends. The length of the CDR3 is 13 residues. The germline V gene has CDR1 SEHNR and CDR2 FQNEAQ (reference sequence).

This clonotype was counted between two and nine times. The chain recombines TRBV6-1 with TRBJ1-3; no clear D gene. This CDR3 has 14 residues. Germline V gene lookup returns CDR1 MNHNS and CDR2 SASEGT. V was shortened by 5 bases and J by 1 base, with 9 bases between the two germline ends. The CDR3, as DNA: TGTGCCAGCAGTCAGTACACTTCTGGAAACACCATATATTTT. It specifies CASSQYTSGNTIYF.

This clonotype has a count of ten or more. The CDR3 protein is CASILRTSGRPSSTDTQYF. CDR3 bases: TGTGCCAGCATACTAAGGACTAGCGGGAGGCCTTCTAGCACAGATACGCAGTATTTT. The chain links TRBV27 to TRBJ2-3, with TRBD2 identical over 14 bases. This CDR3 contains 19 residues. J gave up 0 bases and V 7 bases, and 12 bases lay outside the gene matches. Per germline, CDR1 MNHEY and CDR2 SMNVEV (reference sequence).

This clonotype was observed at least ten times. This chain connects TRBV7-9 to TRBJ2-1; 11 positions agree with TRBD2. This CDR3 has 16 residues. Unmatched junction bases numbered 11, after V lost 4 bases and J lost 9 bases. Per germline, CDR1 SEHNR and CDR2 FQNEAQ (reference sequence). CDR3 nucleotide sequence: TGTGCCAGCAGCTCGTTAGCGGGAGGGCCTCTCAGTGAGCAGTTCTTC. It encodes CASSSLAGGPLSEQFF. The full variable domain, in which reference TRBV7-9 and TRBJ2-1 provide the parts outside the CDR3, is DTGVSQNPRHKITKRGQNVTFRCDPISEHNRLYWYRQTLGQGPEFLTYFQNEAQLEKSRLLSDRFSAERPKGSFSTLEIQRTEQGDSAMYLCASSSLAGGPLSEQFFGPGTRLTVL.